Following are 18 T cell receptor beta chains from one sample sequenced in a study of OX40 agonist ivuxolimab in advanced cancers. The assay was immunoSEQ multiplex PCR, and TCRdb's table has in-frame clones only and misses some. The top ten clones hold around 1.1% of a sample with approximately 86,000 clones, 80% to 95% of them seen once. Specimen: CD4+ or CD8+ T cells sorted from blood, collected in a trial of the OX40 agonist ivuxolimab. The receptors originated from an adult with an advanced solid tumor such as melanoma, head and neck, liver or kidney cancer.

This clone occurred once. The chain carries TRBV4-1 and TRBJ2-3; D is possibly TRBD2 (6 bases). V lost 1 base and J lost 2, with 10 bases in between. CDR1 and CDR2 (germline): MGHRA, YSYEKL. There are 15 residues in the CDR3. CDR3 sequence (DNA): TGCGCCAGCAGCCAAGCGACTAGTTACACAGATACGCAGTATTTT. Its protein is CASSQATSYTDTQYF.

V usage is TRBV5-1 and J usage is TRBJ2-5, with 9 bases aligning to TRBD1. The CDR3 extends over 15 amino acids. Germline assignment: CDR1 SGHRS and CDR2 YFSETQ. J was trimmed by 3 bases and V by 4 bases; bases with no gene match: 7. CDR3 DNA: TGCGCCAGCAGCCAACAGGGGGCGCGAGAAGAGACCCAGTACTTC. Translated: CASSQQGAREETQYF.

The chain has TRBV7-2 and TRBJ1-5; D not certain. This CDR3 region has 14 residues. Between the trimmed V and J ends, which lost 5 bases and 2 bases, there was a span of 10 bases. Germline loops: CDR1 SGHTA, CDR2 FQGNSA. CDR3 loop: CASSPISGNQPQHF. In DNA, the CDR3 is TGTGCCAGCAGCCCGATTAGCGGCAATCAGCCCCAGCATTTT.

This clone appeared once. The chain uses TRBV9 and TRBJ1-1; a possible D gene is TRBD1 (5 bases). V shed 0 bases and J shed 0 bases, with 9 bases lying between them. The CDR3 runs 15 residues. The germline gives CDR1 SGDLS, CDR2 YYNGEE. This CDR3 reads CASSVEGRLNTEAFF. Written as DNA, the CDR3 is TGTGCCAGCAGCGTAGAGGGACGGTTGAACACTGAAGCTTTCTTT.

V is TRBV29-1 and J is TRBJ2-3, with 7 bases lining up with TRBD2. V dropped 3 bases and J dropped 0; count of bases not matched to a gene: 3. The germline V gene encodes CDR1 SQVTM and CDR2 ANQGSEA. This CDR3 has 14 residues. Here the CDR3 DNA reads TGCAGCGTTGATCTAGCGGTTAGCACAGATACGCAGTATTTT. Translated: CSVDLAVSTDTQYF.

V usage is TRBV6-1 and J usage is TRBJ1-1, with D maybe TRBD1 (5 bases). Germline-derived CDR1 and CDR2 are MNHNS and SASEGT. CDR3 size: 13 residues. V was trimmed by 8 bases and J by 1 base, leaving 11 bases between them. The CDR3 nucleotides are TGTGCCAGCCCGAGAAGGGGGAACACTGAAGCTTTCTTT. Translation gives CASPRRGNTEAFF.

The chain joins TRBV5-5 to TRBJ1-1, with TRBD1 as a possible D gene (5 bases). Germline CDR1 is SGHKS and CDR2 is YYEKEE (reference sequence). V was trimmed by 1 base and J by 1 base, leaving 14 bases between them. CDR3 length: 16 amino acids. The CDR3 here is CASSLSVGAKNTEAFF. DNA for the CDR3: TGTGCCAGCAGCTTGTCGGTCGGGGCGAAGAACACTGAAGCTTTCTTT.

This clone was seen once. The rearrangement uses TRBV28 and TRBJ2-2, with 10 bases that match TRBD1. This CDR3 spans 16 amino acids. The V gene's germline CDR1 is MDHEN and CDR2 SYDVKM. With 4 bases clipped from V and 4 bases from J, the junction kept 6 bases outside the gene matches. The CDR3 nucleotides read TGTGCCAGCAGTTCCCCGGGACAGGGGTCCACCGGGGAGCTGTTTTTT. Translating gives CASSSPGQGSTGELFF.

The count of this clone is one. The rearrangement links TRBV28 to TRBJ1-1; 7 bases map to TRBD1. This CDR3 has 15 amino acids. Germline V CDR1 and CDR2: MDHEN, SYDVKM. The V gene end was trimmed by 6 bases and the J gene end by 1 base; junction bases not matched to a gene: 8. The CDR3 region has the DNA TGTGCCAGCAGACGAAGACAGGGTGAGAACACTGAAGCTTTCTTT. Translated, it gives CASRRRQGENTEAFF.

This clone has a single count. This chain uses TRBV4-2 with TRBJ2-7, with 9 bases aligning to TRBD1. This CDR3 contains 15 residues. Germline V gene sequence: CDR1 LGHNA, CDR2 YNFKEQ. V gave up 1 base and J gave up 3 bases; unmatched junction bases: 4. CDR3 DNA: TGTGCCAGCAGCCAAGCCGGGACAGGGCTCTACGAGCAGTACTTC. It encodes CASSQAGTGLYEQYF.

This clone has a single count. The CDR3 reads CASSLDQSGNTIYF. For the CDR3, the DNA is TGTGCCAGCAGCTTGGACCAGAGTGGAAACACCATATATTTT. This chain links TRBV5-4 with TRBJ1-3, with D unresolved. The CDR3 is made up of 14 amino acids. Trimming stripped 0 bases from V and 3 bases from J, with 7 bases between. Germline V lookup: CDR1 SGHNT, CDR2 YYREEE (reference sequence). Supplemented by reference TRBV5-4 and TRBJ1-3, the full variable domain reads ETGVTQSPTHLIKTRGQQVTLRCSSQSGHNTVSWYQQALGQGPQFIFQYYREEENGRGNFPPRFSGLQFPNYSSELNVNALELDDSALYLCASSLDQSGNTIYFGEGSWLTVV.

The chain employs TRBV28 and TRBJ2-3, with D perhaps TRBD2 (5 bases). The CDR3 loop spans 15 amino acids. With 3 bases removed from V and 2 bases from J, the gap between germline ends came to 12 bases. The germline CDR1 and CDR2 sequences are MDHEN and SYDVKM. The CDR3 DNA reads as TGTGCCAGCAGTTTCCCGAGCGGACTCACAGATACGCAGTATTTT. It codes for CASSFPSGLTDTQYF.

This chain's CDR3 is CASSLMGQWAFF. The CDR3 coding sequence is TGTGCCAGCAGCCTTATGGGACAGTGGGCTTTCTTT. The rearrangement links TRBV11-3 to TRBJ1-1; 7 bases map to TRBD1. J lost 11 bases, V lost 5 bases, and 8 bases had no gene match. The CDR3 is 12 residues long. CDR1 is SGHNT and CDR2 is YENEEA in the germline V gene.

The gene calls are TRBV7-2 and TRBJ2-5, with TRBD1 matching over 8 bases. The germline V gene has CDR1 SGHTA and CDR2 FQGNSA. The CDR3 loop spans 15 amino acids. With V trimmed by 6 bases and J by 5 bases, 11 bases remained unmatched. The CDR3 DNA reads TGTGCCAGCAGTAAGACAGGGGCCTTGGGGGAGACCCAGTACTTC. Amino acids: CASSKTGALGETQYF.

This chain joins TRBV6-5 and TRBJ2-7, with D unclear. CDR1 MNHEY and CDR2 SVGAGI come from the germline V gene. CDR3 length: 12 amino acids. V was trimmed by 5 bases and J by 12 bases, leaving 17 bases between them. The CDR3 region is CASSPHTGRTYF. CDR3 DNA: TGTGCCAGCAGTCCTCATACTGGTAGAACGTACTTC.

The gene calls are TRBV28 and TRBJ1-3; maybe TRBD1 (5 bases). The CDR3 totals 16 residues. Looked up from germline, CDR1 is MDHEN and CDR2 is SYDVKM. The ends were cut back, 7 bases at V and 0 bases at J, with 16 bases in the middle. In nucleotides, the CDR3 is TGTGCCAGCACAGTTGACAGTACCCTCTCTGGAAACACCATATATTTT. Translation: CASTVDSTLSGNTIYF.

J is TRBJ2-7 and V is TRBV5-1, with 9 bases matching TRBD2. In germline, CDR1 is SGHRS, CDR2 YFSETQ. The V segment lost 4 bases and the J segment 3 bases; nucleotides outside the gene matches: 2. The CDR3 runs to 13 residues. CDR3: CASSPSGIYEQYF. The CDR3 region has the DNA TGCGCCAGCAGCCCTAGCGGGATCTACGAGCAGTACTTC.

The CDR3 DNA reads as TGTGCCAGCAGTCCCGCCGGGATCGGCACAGATACGCAGTATTTT. Translation: CASSPAGIGTDTQYF. The chain uses TRBV6-5 and TRBJ2-3; D perhaps matches TRBD2 (5 bases). V was clipped by 5 bases and J by 1 base, with 13 bases between them. The CDR3 sequence is 15 residues long. Looked up from germline, CDR1 is MNHEY and CDR2 is SVGAGI.